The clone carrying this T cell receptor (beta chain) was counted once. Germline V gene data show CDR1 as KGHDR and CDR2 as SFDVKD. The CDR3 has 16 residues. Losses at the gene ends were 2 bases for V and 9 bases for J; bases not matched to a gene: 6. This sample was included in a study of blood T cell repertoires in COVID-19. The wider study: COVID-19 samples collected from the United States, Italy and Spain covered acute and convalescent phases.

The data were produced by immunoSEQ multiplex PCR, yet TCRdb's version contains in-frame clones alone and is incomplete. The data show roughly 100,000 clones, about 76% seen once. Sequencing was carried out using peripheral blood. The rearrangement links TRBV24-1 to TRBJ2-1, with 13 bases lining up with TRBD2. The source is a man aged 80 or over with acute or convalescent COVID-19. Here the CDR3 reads CATSDWGLAGRSEQFF. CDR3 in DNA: TGTGCCACCAGTGATTGGGGACTAGCGGGGAGGAGTGAGCAGTTCTTC.